These 18 T cell receptor beta chains originate from one sample sequenced in a study of blood T cell repertoires in COVID-19. TCRdb keeps only in-frame clones here, not all; method: immunoSEQ multiplex PCR. The sample records a few hundred thousand clones, approximately 86% being singletons. Material for sequencing was peripheral blood. The receptors come from a man aged 40-49 years who had recovered from COVID-19.

The CDR3 loop reads CASSPSSGGFAETQYF. The CDR3 bases are TGTGCCAGCAGCCCCTCTAGCGGGGGGTTTGCAGAGACCCAGTACTTC. This rearrangement joins TRBV7-6 to TRBJ2-5, with TRBD2 matching over 11 bases. This CDR3 has 16 amino acids. Germline CDR1 and CDR2: SGHVS and FNYEAQ. V was pared by 5 bases and J by 4 bases, with 9 bases of the junction left unmatched. The complete variable domain, with remaining parts taken from reference TRBV7-6 and TRBJ2-5, reads GAGVSQSPRYKVTKRGQDVALRCDPISGHVSLYWYRQALGQGPEFLTYFNYEAQQDKSGLPNDRFSAERPEGSISTLTIQRTEQRDSAMYRCASSPSSGGFAETQYFGPGTRLLVL.

The rearrangement uses TRBV5-6 and TRBJ2-2; TRBD1 matches 7 bases. Germline CDR1 SGHDT, CDR2 YYEEEE. Trimming cost V 4 bases and J 4 bases; bases outside gene matches: 7. This CDR3 contains 15 residues. The CDR3 sequence is CASSTYRGVTGELFF. The CDR3 coding sequence is TGTGCCAGCAGCACCTACAGGGGAGTCACCGGGGAGCTGTTTTTT.

J is TRBJ1-2 and V is TRBV19; D gene uncertain. V was trimmed by 2 bases and J by 4 bases, leaving 14 bases between them. The CDR3 is 15 amino acids. Germline V gene lookup returns CDR1 LNHDA and CDR2 SQIVND (reference sequence). As DNA, the CDR3 is TGTGCCAGTAGTATAATGGGGAGGGAAAGCTATGGCTACACCTTC. Translated, it gives CASSIMGRESYGYTF.

V gene TRBV7-8 combines with J gene TRBJ1-5; D perhaps matches TRBD1 (6 bases). Germline CDR1 and CDR2: SGHVS and FQNEAQ. Trimming stripped 0 bases from V and 0 bases from J, with 12 bases between. This CDR3 comprises 17 residues. The CDR3 nucleotides are TGTGCCAGCAGCTTAGCCAGGACAGATTATAGCAATCAGCCCCAGCATTTT. This gives the protein CASSLARTDYSNQPQHF.

The gene calls are TRBV7-2 and TRBJ2-4, with TRBD2 matching 9 bases. With V trimmed by 3 bases and J by 8 bases, 8 bases remained unmatched. The V gene's germline CDR1 is SGHTA and CDR2 FQGNSA. CDR3 length: 15 residues. The CDR3 here is CASSLIAGDVYIQYF. CDR3 coding DNA: TGTGCCAGCAGCTTGATAGCGGGAGATGTGTACATTCAGTACTTC.

The V gene is TRBV6-5, the J gene TRBJ1-2; D may be TRBD1 (6 bases). Trimming took off 4 bases at V and 4 bases at J, with 16 bases between the two ends. Germline values: CDR1 MNHEY, CDR2 SVGAGI. The CDR3 length is 15 residues. This chain's CDR3 is CASSSRDIPSYGYTF. CDR3 nucleotides: TGTGCCAGCAGTTCCCGGGACATACCATCCTATGGCTACACCTTC.

The chain uses TRBV5-6 and TRBJ1-1; maybe TRBD1 (6 bases). The CDR3 is made up of 15 amino acids. Trimming took 4 bases from V and 1 from J, leaving 14 bases between them. Germline V gene lookup returns CDR1 SGHDT and CDR2 YYEEEE. CDR3 bases: TGTGCCAGCAGCAGGCCAGGGGATGGGAACACTGAAGCTTTCTTT. Its translation: CASSRPGDGNTEAFF.

Only a few counts were recorded for this clone. The chain joins TRBV9 to TRBJ1-6; D perhaps matches TRBD1 (5 bases). Deletions cut 3 bases from V and 0 bases from J, with 13 bases between. CDR3 size: 17 residues. Per the germline V gene, CDR1 is SGDLS and CDR2 is YYNGEE. The CDR3 bases are TGTGCCAGCAGCGGAAACCGACAGAGCTCCTATAATTCACCCCTCCACTTT. It translates to CASSGNRQSSYNSPLHF.

The chain is built from TRBV2 and TRBJ1-5, with unresolved D. This CDR3 spans 17 amino acids. Germline CDR1 and CDR2: SNHLY and FYNNEI. Between the trimmed V and J ends, which lost 4 bases and 3 bases, there was a span of 19 bases. The CDR3 is CASSVTTSGKANQPQHF. CDR3 coding DNA: TGTGCCAGCAGTGTGACAACCTCGGGGAAAGCCAATCAGCCCCAGCATTTT. Variable domain in full (rest from reference TRBV2 and TRBJ1-5): EPEVTQTPSHQVTQMGQEVILRCVPISNHLYFYWYRQILGQKVEFLVSFYNNEISEKSEIFDDQFSVERPDGSNFTLKIRSTKLEDSAMYFCASSVTTSGKANQPQHFGDGTRLSIL.

CDR3 sequence: CASSSTGGPNEKLFF. For the CDR3, the DNA is TGTGCCAGCAGCTCTACAGGGGGCCCGAATGAAAAACTGTTTTTT. The chain combines TRBV7-8 with TRBJ1-4, with 9 bases fitting TRBD1. Germline V gene lookup returns CDR1 SGHVS and CDR2 FQNEAQ. Trimming at V came to 4 bases and at J to 5 bases, leaving 5 bases not matched to a gene. CDR3 length: 15 amino acids.

The sample holds one count of this clone. The rearrangement joins TRBV6-1 to TRBJ2-3; 8 bases map to TRBD2. J gave up 1 base and V 3 bases, and 3 bases lay outside the gene matches. Germline CDR1 MNHNS, CDR2 SASEGT. The CDR3 loop spans 15 amino acids. The CDR3 DNA is TGTGCCAGCAGTGACGGGGGGGTCGGCACAGATACGCAGTATTTT. Amino acid sequence: CASSDGGVGTDTQYF.

Regarding this clone: The sample has other DNA sequences that encode this CDR3 too. The CDR3 protein is CASRKQGGSNQPQHF. CDR3 bases: TGTGCCAGCAGGAAACAGGGGGGAAGCAATCAGCCCCAGCATTTT. The chain is built from TRBV6-5 and TRBJ1-5, with 8 bases identical to TRBD1. V lost 6 bases to trimming and J lost 1 base; unmatched junction nucleotides: 5. Per germline, CDR1 MNHEY and CDR2 SVGAGI. The CDR3 has 15 amino acids.

This clone was recorded only once. This sequence joins TRBV6-2 or TRBV6-3 and TRBJ2-2; D not certain. The CDR3 runs to 13 residues. Between the trimmed V and J ends, which lost 1 base and 6 bases, there was a span of 6 bases. Per germline, CDR1 MNHEY and CDR2 SVGEGT. CDR3 loop: CASSYYGSGELFF. Here the CDR3 DNA reads TGTGCCAGCAGTTACTACGGGTCCGGGGAGCTGTTTTTT.

The chain joins TRBV2 to TRBJ1-2; 9 bases fit TRBD1. The V and J ends lost 0 bases and 8 bases, in that order; junction bases with no gene match: 7. The CDR3 consists of 15 residues. CDR1 SNHLY and CDR2 FYNNEI come from the germline V gene. The CDR3 coding sequence is TGTGCCAGCAGTGAAGCCCGGACAGGGGCGGGGGGCTACACCTTC. It specifies CASSEARTGAGGYTF.

This clone turned up a few times. This rearrangement joins TRBV11-1 to TRBJ1-2, with 8 nucleotides matching TRBD1. The CDR3 sequence is 13 residues long. Germline-derived CDR1 and CDR2 are SGHAT and FQDESV (reference sequence). The ends lost 4 bases at V and 5 bases at J; junction bases unmatched: 3. In DNA form, the CDR3 reads TGTGCCAGCAGCTCGACAGGGGTGTATGGCTACACCTTC. Translation gives CASSSTGVYGYTF.

A single count supports this clone. The chain couples TRBV6-5 to TRBJ2-2; D is ambiguous. The CDR3 is 11 residues long. Trimming took 8 bases from V and 6 from J, leaving 7 bases between them. CDR1 is MNHEY and CDR2 is SVGAGI in the germline V gene. Here the CDR3 reads CASHGAGELFF. The CDR3 DNA sequence: TGTGCCAGCCACGGTGCCGGGGAGCTGTTTTTT.

The rearrangement links TRBV7-2 to TRBJ2-3; TRBD1 aligns across 9 bases. Per germline, CDR1 SGHTA and CDR2 FQGNSA. Trimming cost V 4 bases and J 2 bases; bases outside gene matches: 7. This CDR3 is built from 16 residues. The CDR3 here is CASSYRGRGATDTQYF. Here the CDR3 DNA reads TGTGCCAGCAGCTACAGGGGGCGTGGGGCCACAGATACGCAGTATTTT.

This clone was detected only a few times. The CDR3 region has the DNA TGTGCCTGGAGGTCCAGGGGAGGGCTGGGGAATCAGCCCCAGCATTTT. Residues: CAWRSRGGLGNQPQHF. The chain is built from TRBV30 and TRBJ1-5; D possibly corresponds to TRBD1 (6 bases). Germline loops: CDR1 GTSNPN, CDR2 SVGIG (reference sequence). V shed 3 bases and J shed 4 bases, with 19 bases lying between them. The CDR3 is 16 residues long.